Detailed here is one TCR beta chain. Other nucleotide sequences in the sample specify the same CDR3. This record belongs to a study of blood T cell repertoires in COVID-19. For the study at large: The United States, Italy and Spain were the sources of the acute and convalescent COVID-19 samples. The cDNA or gDNA used as material had been derived from T cells, B-cell-depleted T cells, or PBMCs.

V was pared by 3 bases and J by 4 bases, with 7 bases between. This CDR3 spans 13 amino acids. As originally analysed: Amplifying reference gene primers gave estimates of nucleated cell counts. Assay: immunoSEQ multiplex PCR; the TCRdb copy retains only in-frame clones and omits some. The V and J calls and clone size are taken from that table; D and trimming were inferred from the DNA. Here the sample spans hundreds of thousands of clones, approximately 85% being singletons. The source of this sequence is a human donor in a cohort sampled during active COVID-19. V usage is TRBV12-3 or TRBV12-4 and J usage is TRBJ1-5; D not resolved. The specimen sequenced was peripheral blood. In nucleotides, the CDR3 is TGTGCCAGCAGTTTGGGCCGAAATCAGCCCCAGCATTTT. This encodes CASSLGRNQPQHF.